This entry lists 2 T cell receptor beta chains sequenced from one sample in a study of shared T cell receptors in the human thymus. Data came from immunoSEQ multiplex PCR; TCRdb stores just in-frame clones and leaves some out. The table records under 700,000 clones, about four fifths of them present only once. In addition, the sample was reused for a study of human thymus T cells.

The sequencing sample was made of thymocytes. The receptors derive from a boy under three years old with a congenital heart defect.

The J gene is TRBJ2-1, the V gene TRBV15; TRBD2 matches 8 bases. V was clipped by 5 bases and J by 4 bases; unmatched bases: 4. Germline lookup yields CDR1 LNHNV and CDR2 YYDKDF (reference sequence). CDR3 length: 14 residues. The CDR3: CATSLSGRYNEQFF. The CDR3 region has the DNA TGTGCCACCAGCCTCAGCGGGAGATACAATGAGCAGTTCTTC.

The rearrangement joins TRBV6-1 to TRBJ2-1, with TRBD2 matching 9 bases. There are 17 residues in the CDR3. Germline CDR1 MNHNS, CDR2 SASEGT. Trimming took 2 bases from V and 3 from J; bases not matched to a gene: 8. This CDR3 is CASSELEGREGYNEQFF. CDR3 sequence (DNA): TGTGCCAGCAGTGAACTGGAAGGGCGGGAGGGCTACAATGAGCAGTTCTTC.